The 3 T cell receptor beta chains listed next were all sequenced from one sample in a study of OX40 agonist ivuxolimab in advanced cancers. Clones were sequenced by immunoSEQ multiplex PCR, and TCRdb holds only the in-frame ones, with some missing. The table shows around 76,000 clones, with approximately 85% occurring only once. Sequencing was performed on CD4+ or CD8+ T cells sorted from blood, taken in a trial of the OX40 agonist ivuxolimab. All receptors derive from an adult with an advanced solid tumor such as melanoma, head and neck, liver or kidney cancer.

The chain employs TRBV7-2 and TRBJ2-5; TRBD2 matches 8 bases. Germline V gene lookup returns CDR1 SGHTA and CDR2 FQGNSA. V lost 3 bases, J lost 0 bases, and 3 bases stayed unmatched. This CDR3 is built from 15 residues. The CDR3 loop is CASSLSSGYQETQYF. The CDR3 DNA reads TGTGCCAGCAGCTTGTCTAGCGGGTACCAAGAGACCCAGTACTTC.

The rearrangement links TRBV7-9 to TRBJ2-7; D perhaps matches TRBD2 (6 bases). The germline gives CDR1 SEHNR, CDR2 FQNEAQ (reference sequence). The CDR3 runs to 14 residues. V shed 4 bases and J shed 10 bases, with 20 bases lying between them. In nucleotides, the CDR3 is TGTGCCAGCAGCTATGGCCCGGGCGGGGTTAAACAGTACTTC. Translation gives CASSYGPGGVKQYF.

V is TRBV7-3 and J is TRBJ2-7, with D perhaps TRBD2 (6 bases). The ends were cut back, 4 bases at V and 6 bases at J, with 13 bases in the middle. The CDR3 is 13 amino acids. CDR1 and CDR2 (germline): SGHTA, FQGTGA. CDR3: CASSSGGMGEQYF. CDR3 nucleotides: TGTGCCAGCAGCTCCGGCGGGATGGGCGAGCAGTACTTC.